The clone carrying this TCR beta chain has only one observation. This specimen belongs to a study of blood T cell repertoires in COVID-19. About the research overall: Material from acute and convalescent COVID-19 was sourced from the United States, Italy and Spain. From T cells, B-cell-depleted T cells, or PBMCs came the material, which was cDNA or gDNA.

Original methodology: Nucleated cell counts were estimated from reference gene primer amplification. Clones were sequenced by immunoSEQ multiplex PCR, and TCRdb holds only the in-frame ones, with some missing. V and J calls and clone size are those listed in that table; D and trimming were worked out from the DNA. The repertoire has some 190,000 clones, approximately 86% of them found once; the top ten carry under 12%. The CDR3 sequence is 15 residues long. Per the germline V gene, CDR1 is MDHEN and CDR2 is SYDVKM. J was trimmed by 7 bases and V by 2 bases; bases with no gene match: 7. The sequencing sample was made of peripheral blood. The source is an elderly woman with active or convalescent COVID-19. This chain uses TRBV28 with TRBJ1-2; 10 bases match TRBD1. Here the CDR3 reads CASSLLRTGGTGYTF. CDR3 DNA sequence: TGTGCCAGCAGTTTACTACGGACAGGGGGGACTGGCTACACCTTC.